This entry describes one T cell receptor (beta chain). The antigen is unknown. It was with 60 Vbeta and 13 Jbeta primers that the PCR ran. Profiling relied on immunoSEQ multiplex PCR, and the TCRdb table lists in-frame clones only, not all of them. The profile covers roughly 80,000 clones, with over 60% appearing a single time and more than 3.5% taken by the ten largest. The data are from a study of cytomegalovirus exposure and HLA in healthy donors. Study-wide findings and caveats: The study labeled 150 to 200 TCR beta chains cytomegalovirus-associated.

The clonotype originates from a male donor in good health and CMV-seropositive. The sequenced sample was PBMCs.

The CDR3 nucleotides read TGTGCCAGCAGCTTAGAACTAGCGGGGACGTACCAAGAGACCCAGTACTTC. Translated, it gives CASSLELAGTYQETQYF. The V call is TRBV7-6, the J call TRBJ2-5, with TRBD2 matching 10 bases. The CDR3 has 17 residues. CDR1 and CDR2 (germline): SGHVS, FNYEAQ. The junction had 5 bases not matched to a gene; V was cut back by 1 base and J by 0 bases.